This T cell receptor beta chain derives from a study of radiotherapy plus CTLA-4 blockade in lung cancer (dated 2018 in TCRdb). The study in broad terms: Among enrolled patients, approximately 19% had an objective response and roughly 31% reached disease control. The paper's findings and limits, for the study overall: After treatment with radiotherapy and ipilimumab, TCR clones that originated in tumors expanded in peripheral blood. The strongest predictors of response were reported to be early dynamic shifts in blood T cell clones along with a rise in serum interferon-beta following radiation.

The study evaluated CTLA-4 blockade (ipilimumab) given together with focal radiation therapy in patients who had chemo-refractory metastatic non-small-cell lung cancer. CDR1 and CDR2 were assigned from the germline V gene as SGHTA and FQGNSA. From the cysteine up to the phenylalanine, the CDR3 has a length of 16 residues. The DNA shown is the 48-base CDR3, in frame from base 1. V trim: 1 base; J trim: 7 bases; unmatched bases: 7. This clone was observed a few times. Its cognate antigen has yet to be identified. Base-call qualities are not available, and no considerably larger clone is one nucleotide away. Library preparation used the immunoSEQ multiplex PCR assay. TCRdb took over this immuneACCESS table, retaining in-frame rearrangements with V and J assigned. Such tables are incomplete; in checked studies, under half of the missing clones stem from an unresolved V gene, and the remainder is unexplained. The table for this sample lists roughly 77,000 clones; 70% to 85% of them were counted only once. The ten largest clonotypes hold roughly a tenth of the sample.

This sample comprised peripheral blood, obtained from a patient treated with radiotherapy plus ipilimumab. The rearranged segments are TRBV7-2 and TRBJ1-5; 10 of the junction bases match TRBD1. The origin of this receptor is a human donor with non-small cell lung cancer whose response to radiotherapy plus ipilimumab could not be evaluated. The bases are TGTGCCAGCAGCTTAGTAGGGGGACAGGGGCGGCAGCCCCAGCATTTT. The resulting protein is CASSLVGGQGRQPQHF.